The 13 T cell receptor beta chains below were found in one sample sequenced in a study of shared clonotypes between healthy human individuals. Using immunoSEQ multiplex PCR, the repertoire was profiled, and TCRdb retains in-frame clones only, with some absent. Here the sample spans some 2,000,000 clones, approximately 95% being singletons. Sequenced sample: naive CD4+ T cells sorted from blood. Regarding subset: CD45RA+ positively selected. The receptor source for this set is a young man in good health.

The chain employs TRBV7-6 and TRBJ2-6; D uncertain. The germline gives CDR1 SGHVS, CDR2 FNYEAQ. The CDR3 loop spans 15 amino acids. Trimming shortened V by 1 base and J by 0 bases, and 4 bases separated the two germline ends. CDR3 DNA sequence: TGTGCCAGCAGCTTAGAGGGCTCTGGGGCCAACGTCCTGACTTTC. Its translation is CASSLEGSGANVLTF.

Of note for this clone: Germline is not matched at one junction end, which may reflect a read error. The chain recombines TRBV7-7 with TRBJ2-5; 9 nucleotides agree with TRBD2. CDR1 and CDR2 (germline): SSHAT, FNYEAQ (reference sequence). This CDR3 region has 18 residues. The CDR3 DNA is TGTGCTAGCAGCCTTAGTCGGTCCCGACTAGCGGTCCAAGAGACCCAGTACTTC. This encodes CASSLSRSRLAVQETQYF.

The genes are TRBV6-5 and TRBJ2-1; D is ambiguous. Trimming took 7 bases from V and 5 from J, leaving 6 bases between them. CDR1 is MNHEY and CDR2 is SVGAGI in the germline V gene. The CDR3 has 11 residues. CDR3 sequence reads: CASKRDNEQFF. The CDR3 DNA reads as TGTGCCAGCAAAAGGGACAATGAGCAGTTCTTC.

This CDR3 is CASSSGQILLETQYF. DNA for the CDR3: TGCGCCAGCAGCTCGGGACAGATTCTACTAGAGACCCAGTACTTC. The chain couples TRBV5-1 to TRBJ2-5, with 7 bases matching TRBD1. The CDR3 spans 15 residues. Germline CDR1 is SGHRS and CDR2 is YFSETQ. V lost 3 bases and J lost 4; bases outside the gene matches: 9.

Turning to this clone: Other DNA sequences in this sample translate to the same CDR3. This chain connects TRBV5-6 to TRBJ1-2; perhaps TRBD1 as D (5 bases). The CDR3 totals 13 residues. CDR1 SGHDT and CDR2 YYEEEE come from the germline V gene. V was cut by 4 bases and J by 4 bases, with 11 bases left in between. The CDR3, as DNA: TGTGCCAGCAGCCGGGACCGCAGCTATGGCTACACCTTC. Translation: CASSRDRSYGYTF.

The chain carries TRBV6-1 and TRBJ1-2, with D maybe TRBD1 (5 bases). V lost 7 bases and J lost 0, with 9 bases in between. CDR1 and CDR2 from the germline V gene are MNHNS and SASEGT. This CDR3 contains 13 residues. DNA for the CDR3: TGTGCCAGCACAGGGCTAGCTAACTATGGCTACACCTTC. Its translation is CASTGLANYGYTF.

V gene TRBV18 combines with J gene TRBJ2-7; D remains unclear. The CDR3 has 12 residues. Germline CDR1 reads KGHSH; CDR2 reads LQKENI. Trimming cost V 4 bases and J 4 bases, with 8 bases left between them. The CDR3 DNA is TGTGCCAGCTCACTGGATAGGTACGAGCAGTACTTC. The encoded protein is CASSLDRYEQYF.

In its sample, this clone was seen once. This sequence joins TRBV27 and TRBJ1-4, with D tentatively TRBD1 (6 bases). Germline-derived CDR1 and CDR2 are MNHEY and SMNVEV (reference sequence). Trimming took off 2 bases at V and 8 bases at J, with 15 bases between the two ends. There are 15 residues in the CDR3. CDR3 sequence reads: CASSLLGAGNEKLFF. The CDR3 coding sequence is TGTGCCAGCAGTTTACTGGGGGCTGGGAACGAAAAACTGTTTTTT.

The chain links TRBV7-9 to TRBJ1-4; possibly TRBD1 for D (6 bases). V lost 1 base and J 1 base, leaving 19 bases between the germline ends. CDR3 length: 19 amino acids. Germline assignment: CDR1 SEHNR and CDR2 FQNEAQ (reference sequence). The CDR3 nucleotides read TGTGCCAGCAGCTTAGTTTGGGTTACAGGGCCCCGAACTAATGAAAAACTGTTTTTT. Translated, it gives CASSLVWVTGPRTNEKLFF.

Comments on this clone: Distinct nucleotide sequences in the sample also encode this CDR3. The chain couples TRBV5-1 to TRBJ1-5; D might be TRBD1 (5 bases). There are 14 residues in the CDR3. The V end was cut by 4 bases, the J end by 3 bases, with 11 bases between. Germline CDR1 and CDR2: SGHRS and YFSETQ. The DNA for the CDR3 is TGCGCCAGCAGCCTCGGGGCACCCAATCAGCCCCAGCATTTT. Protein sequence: CASSLGAPNQPQHF.

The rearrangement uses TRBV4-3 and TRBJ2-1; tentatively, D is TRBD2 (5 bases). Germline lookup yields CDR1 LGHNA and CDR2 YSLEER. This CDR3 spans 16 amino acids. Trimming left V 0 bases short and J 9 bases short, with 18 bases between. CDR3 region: CASSQDSAGMGSEQFF. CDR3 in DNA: TGCGCCAGCAGCCAAGATTCGGCCGGGATGGGGAGTGAGCAGTTCTTC.

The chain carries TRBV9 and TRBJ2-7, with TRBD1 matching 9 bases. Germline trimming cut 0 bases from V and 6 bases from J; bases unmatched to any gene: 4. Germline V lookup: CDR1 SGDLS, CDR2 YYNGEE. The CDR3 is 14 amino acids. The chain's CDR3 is CASSVGDRASEQYF. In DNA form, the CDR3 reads TGTGCCAGCAGCGTAGGGGACAGGGCCTCCGAGCAGTACTTC.

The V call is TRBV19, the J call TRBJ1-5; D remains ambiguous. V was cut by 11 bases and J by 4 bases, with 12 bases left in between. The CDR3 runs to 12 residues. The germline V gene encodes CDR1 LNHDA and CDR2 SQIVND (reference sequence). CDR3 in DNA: TGTGCCTCAAAAGGGCTAAATCAGCCCCAGCATTTT. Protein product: CASKGLNQPQHF.